The next 32 T cell receptor beta chains were all read from a single sample in a study of cytomegalovirus exposure and HLA in healthy donors. 60 Vbeta and 13 Jbeta primers were used in PCR. Clones were sequenced by immunoSEQ multiplex PCR, and TCRdb holds only the in-frame ones, with some missing. The sample includes around 130,000 clones, 75% to 85% of them seen just once. The material sequenced was PBMCs. The receptor set was obtained from a man aged 35 to 55 in good health and CMV-seronegative.

The rearrangement uses TRBV6-1 and TRBJ2-1; TRBD2 matches at 9 bases. Germline V lookup: CDR1 MNHNS, CDR2 SASEGT. The CDR3 extends over 15 amino acids. With V trimmed by 4 bases and J by 5 bases, 6 bases remained unmatched. The CDR3 is CASSVLAGTNNEQFF. The CDR3 coding sequence is TGTGCCAGCAGTGTTCTAGCGGGAACTAACAATGAGCAGTTCTTC.

This sequence joins TRBV27 and TRBJ1-4; tentative D call: TRBD1 (5 bases). V shed 7 bases and J shed 7 bases, with 19 bases lying between them. The CDR3 loop spans 15 amino acids. CDR1 and CDR2 (germline): MNHEY, SMNVEV (reference sequence). The CDR3 reads CASKNPTPRGEKLFF. In DNA, the CDR3 is TGTGCCAGCAAAAACCCCACCCCAAGGGGTGAAAAACTGTTTTTT.

V is TRBV29-1 and J is TRBJ2-5, with a tentative D call TRBD1 (5 bases). The better agreement between TRBJ2-7 and the DNA end casts doubt on the J call. This CDR3 is built from 14 residues. CDR1 and CDR2 from the germline V gene are SQVTM and ANQGSEA. The chain's CDR3 is CSVVIIEGAYEQYF. Here the CDR3 DNA reads TGCAGCGTGGTTATAATCGAAGGGGCATACGAGCAGTACTTC.

V gene TRBV28 combines with J gene TRBJ1-1; 7 positions match TRBD1. Germline CDR1 reads MDHEN; CDR2 reads SYDVKM. J lost 2 bases, V lost 7 bases, and 7 bases had no gene match. The CDR3 has 14 residues. CDR3 sequence (DNA): TGTGCCAGCACTATCCAGGGGGTTAACACTGAAGCTTTCTTT. As protein: CASTIQGVNTEAFF.

The chain has TRBV4-3 and TRBJ1-2, with 7 positions matching TRBD1. V trimming: 1 base; J trimming: 8 bases; junction bases outside the gene matches: 4. Germline V gene lookup returns CDR1 LGHNA and CDR2 YSLEER. The CDR3 contains 13 residues. For the CDR3, the DNA is TGCGCCAGCAGCCAAGGGCAAGGGGGCGGCTACACCTTC. Protein product: CASSQGQGGGYTF.

The chain joins TRBV10-1 to TRBJ1-1; D is possibly TRBD1 (5 bases). Germline V CDR1 and CDR2: WNHNN, SYGVQD (reference sequence). Trimming left V 0 bases short and J 0 bases short, with 11 bases between. This CDR3 region has 16 residues. CDR3 loop: CASSESTALMNTEAFF. The CDR3 DNA sequence: TGCGCCAGCAGTGAGTCGACAGCGTTAATGAACACTGAAGCTTTCTTT.

The rearrangement uses TRBV10-3 and TRBJ2-7; 7 bases match TRBD2. CDR1 and CDR2 (germline): ENHRY, SYGVKD. This CDR3 has 14 residues. V lost 2 bases, J lost 0 bases, and 1 base stayed unmatched. CDR3 in amino acids: CAISEGDYSYEQYF. CDR3 DNA sequence: TGTGCCATCAGTGAGGGGGACTACTCCTACGAGCAGTACTTC.

This clone was observed a handful of times. The rearrangement joins TRBV10-3 to TRBJ2-5; weak D call: TRBD2 (7 bases). Trimming pared 8 bases from V and 5 bases from J, leaving 24 bases between. Germline V CDR1 and CDR2: ENHRY, SYGVKD. The CDR3 spans 16 residues. The chain's CDR3 is CAISSGFGRGRETQYF. CDR3 DNA: TGTGCCATCTCATCTGGGTTCGGGCGGGGGCGGGAGACCCAGTACTTC.

This chain links TRBV7-2 with TRBJ1-5; the D is unclear. V shed 5 bases and J shed 0 bases, with 11 bases lying between them. The germline V gene encodes CDR1 SGHTA and CDR2 FQGNSA. The CDR3 is 15 amino acids. The CDR3 DNA reads as TGTGCCAGCAGCCCCGCAGGTTATAGCAATCAGCCCCAGCATTTT. Its translation: CASSPAGYSNQPQHF.

V and J are TRBV5-6 and TRBJ2-5; TRBD2 aligns across 9 bases. Germline lookup yields CDR1 SGHDT and CDR2 YYEEEE. CDR3 size: 15 residues. The trim removed 4 bases at V and 1 base at J, leaving 5 bases unmatched. This CDR3 reads CASSPRGGLQETQYF. In DNA form, the CDR3 reads TGTGCCAGCAGCCCGCGGGGGGGCCTCCAAGAGACCCAGTACTTC.

The chain employs TRBV11-3 and TRBJ2-2; 10 nucleotides line up with TRBD2. J was trimmed by 6 bases and V by 3 bases; bases with no gene match: 10. Per germline, CDR1 SGHNT and CDR2 YENEEA. The CDR3 covers 17 residues. The CDR3 nucleotides read TGTGCCAGCAGCTTCAAACTAGCGGGATTGATATCCGGGGAGCTGTTTTTT. It yields the protein CASSFKLAGLISGELFF.

The chain is built from TRBV29-1 and TRBJ1-2, with 9 positions matching TRBD1. The germline V gene encodes CDR1 SQVTM and CDR2 ANQGSEA. V shed 3 bases and J 6 bases; nucleotides not matched to a gene: 8. The CDR3 sequence is 14 residues long. In DNA, the CDR3 is TGCAGCGTTGAGAGCGGACAGGGGATGAATGGCTACACCTTC. This gives the protein CSVESGQGMNGYTF.

J is TRBJ2-1 and V is TRBV29-1; the D gene is possibly TRBD2 (5 bases). Trimming took off 6 bases at V and 6 bases at J, with 18 bases between the two ends. In germline, CDR1 is SQVTM, CDR2 ANQGSEA. The CDR3 sequence is 14 residues long. The CDR3 region has the DNA TGCAGCGTCGCACTAGATCCCCAACGCAATGAGCAGTTCTTC. Translated, it gives CSVALDPQRNEQFF.

The chain recombines TRBV7-6 with TRBJ1-1; D call uncertain. Trimming removed 7 bases from V and 6 bases from J, with 18 bases in between. The CDR3 contains 14 residues. CDR1 and CDR2 from the germline V gene are SGHVS and FNYEAQ. CDR3 protein: CASTYNSGTSEAFF. The CDR3 nucleotides are TGTGCCAGCACCTATAATTCTGGTACCTCTGAAGCTTTCTTT.

The chain combines TRBV13 with TRBJ2-2, with D possibly matching TRBD1 (6 bases). Trimming stripped 5 bases from V and 3 bases from J, with 7 bases between. The CDR3 sequence is 13 residues long. The germline V gene has CDR1 PRHDT and CDR2 FYEKMQ (reference sequence). The chain's CDR3 is CASSNRDTGELFF. CDR3 bases: TGTGCCAGCAGCAACAGGGACACCGGGGAGCTGTTTTTT.

This chain joins TRBV2 and TRBJ1-2; 8 bases agree with TRBD1. The trim removed 6 bases at V and 7 bases at J, leaving 13 bases unmatched. Germline V CDR1 and CDR2: SNHLY, FYNNEI. This CDR3 spans 15 amino acids. CDR3 sequence reads: CASSRRGQGEVGYTF. In DNA form, the CDR3 reads TGTGCCAGCAGCCGGAGAGGACAGGGTGAGGTTGGCTACACCTTC. Filled out from reference TRBV2 and TRBJ1-2, the complete variable domain reads EPEVTQTPSHQVTQMGQEVILRCVPISNHLYFYWYRQILGQKVEFLVSFYNNEISEKSEIFDDQFSVERPDGSNFTLKIRSTKLEDSAMYFCASSRRGQGEVGYTFGSGTRLTVV.

The V and J genes are TRBV7-6 and TRBJ2-1, with D unclear. Trimming removed 2 bases from V and 7 bases from J, with 6 bases in between. This CDR3 is 12 amino acids long. Germline V gene data show CDR1 as SGHVS and CDR2 as FNYEAQ. The CDR3: CASSLTRNEQFF. The DNA of the CDR3 is TGTGCCAGCAGCTTAACGCGGAATGAGCAGTTCTTC.

This clone was counted a single time. The chain employs TRBV4-3 and TRBJ2-1, with 9 bases identical to TRBD2. The CDR3 length is 15 residues. Per the germline V gene, CDR1 is LGHNA and CDR2 is YSLEER. The J segment lost 7 bases and the V segment lost 1 base, leaving 5 bases of the junction unmatched. The CDR3 DNA reads as TGCGCCAGCAGCCAAGGAGCAGCGGGAGGAAATGAGCAGTTCTTC. The encoded protein is CASSQGAAGGNEQFF.

In regard to this clone: Additional DNA sequences in this sample encode the identical CDR3. The chain links TRBV9 to TRBJ1-4; 8 positions agree with TRBD1. Losses at the gene ends were 0 bases for V and 6 bases for J; bases not matched to a gene: 4. CDR3 length equals 15 residues. Germline CDR1 and CDR2: SGDLS and YYNGEE. Written as DNA, the CDR3 is TGTGCCAGCAGCGTAGGCGGGACAGGTGATGAAAAACTGTTTTTT. Its protein product is CASSVGGTGDEKLFF.

The chain joins TRBV5-5 to TRBJ2-3; D perhaps matches TRBD1 (6 bases). The V gene lost 3 bases and the J gene lost 6 bases, with 11 bases spanning the gap. CDR1 is SGHKS and CDR2 is YYEKEE in the germline V gene (reference sequence). This CDR3 contains 13 residues. As DNA, the CDR3 is TGTGCCAGCAGCTCAGGGGCGGAGGATACGCAGTATTTT. It codes for CASSSGAEDTQYF.

The chain uses TRBV5-1 and TRBJ2-2; the D gene is possibly TRBD2 (5 bases). This CDR3 has 16 residues. CDR1 and CDR2 (germline): SGHRS, YFSETQ. V lost 3 bases to trimming and J lost 1 base, with 13 bases between them. This CDR3 reads CASSSPDGENTGELFF. Here the CDR3 DNA reads TGCGCCAGCAGCTCCCCCGACGGGGAGAACACCGGGGAGCTGTTTTTT.

Worth noting for this clone: A junction end diverges from the germline sequence, so it may reflect a read error. The chain combines TRBV7-3 with TRBJ2-6; 7 bases are a match to TRBD1. The V gene's germline CDR1 is SGHTA and CDR2 FQGTGA. The CDR3 loop spans 17 amino acids. The CDR3 coding sequence is TGTGCCAGCAGCGACCAGGACAGGTACTCTGGGGCCAACGGCCTGACTTTC. This sequence encodes CASSDQDRYSGANGLTF.

The CDR3 reads CASSLAGTSFPYEQYF. In DNA, the CDR3 is TGTGCCAGCAGCTTGGCCGGGACTAGTTTCCCCTACGAGCAGTACTTC. The V gene is TRBV5-6, the J gene TRBJ2-7; 8 bases align to TRBD2. V was clipped by 0 bases and J by 2 bases; unmatched bases: 7. The CDR3 contains 16 residues. Per germline, CDR1 SGHDT and CDR2 YYEEEE.

The rearrangement joins TRBV7-2 to TRBJ2-7; 8 nucleotides match TRBD2. With 6 bases clipped from V and 2 bases from J, the junction kept 6 bases outside the gene matches. CDR3 length equals 14 residues. Germline V CDR1 and CDR2: SGHTA, FQGNSA. CDR3 sequence reads: CASRSKGLAYEQYF. CDR3 DNA: TGTGCCAGCAGATCGAAGGGACTAGCCTACGAGCAGTACTTC.

The table lists this clone with a count of one. This chain links TRBV7-2 with TRBJ1-2; D is undetermined. V lost 3 bases and J 6 bases, leaving 11 bases between the germline ends. The germline V gene has CDR1 SGHTA and CDR2 FQGNSA. This CDR3 has 13 amino acids. CDR3 sequence (DNA): TGTGCCAGCAGCTTGGGGAGGGATGATGGCTACACCTTC. This codes for CASSLGRDDGYTF.

The chain recombines TRBV19 with TRBJ2-7; D might be TRBD1 (6 bases). The germline V gene encodes CDR1 LNHDA and CDR2 SQIVND (reference sequence). V was cut by 4 bases and J by 3 bases, with 13 bases left in between. This CDR3 has 14 amino acids. Here the CDR3 reads CASSRQVAFYEQYF. The CDR3 DNA reads as TGTGCCAGTAGTAGACAGGTTGCTTTCTACGAGCAGTACTTC.

J is TRBJ2-5 and V is TRBV27, with 8 bases matching TRBD1. The J call may be faulty, since TRBJ2-7 better matches the DNA end. The V gene's germline CDR1 is MNHEY and CDR2 SMNVEV (reference sequence). The CDR3 covers 14 residues. DNA for the CDR3: TGTGCCAGCAGTTATAACAGGGGGGCCTACGAGCAGTACTTC. This encodes CASSYNRGAYEQYF.

The rearrangement joins TRBV6-1 to TRBJ2-5; 8 bases align to TRBD2. The DNA end is a closer match to TRBJ2-7, so the J assignment may be wrong. The CDR3 runs 13 residues. From germline, CDR1 is MNHNS and CDR2 SASEGT. CDR3 in amino acids: CASLSGGRYEQYF. Written as DNA, the CDR3 is TGTGCCAGCTTGAGCGGGGGCAGGTACGAGCAGTACTTC.

The chain joins TRBV6-6 to TRBJ1-4; D call uncertain. The CDR3 totals 13 residues. V lost 0 bases and J 8 bases, leaving 7 bases between the germline ends. CDR1 and CDR2 from the germline V gene are MNHNY and SVGAGI (reference sequence). The DNA of the CDR3 is TGTGCCAGCAGTTACTCCTTCCGGGAAAAACTGTTTTTT. This gives the protein CASSYSFREKLFF.

The chain carries TRBV28 and TRBJ1-6; 9 bases are shared with TRBD1. Germline CDR1 reads MDHEN; CDR2 reads SYDVKM. V lost 6 bases and J lost 9; bases outside the gene matches: 6. CDR3 size: 14 residues. CDR3 bases: TGTGCCAGCAGCCCAGACAGGGGGGTTTCACCCCTCCACTTT. Encoded protein: CASSPDRGVSPLHF.

The chain couples TRBV19 to TRBJ2-7, with TRBD2 matching 12 bases. Germline loops: CDR1 LNHDA, CDR2 SQIVND (reference sequence). V shed 5 bases and J 4 bases; nucleotides not matched to a gene: 9. The CDR3 spans 16 residues. CDR3 sequence reads: CASSLTSGRMVYEQYF. The CDR3 DNA reads TGTGCCAGTAGTCTGACTAGCGGGAGAATGGTGTACGAGCAGTACTTC.

CDR3 coding DNA: TGTGCCAGCAGTATACCCGGGACAGGGACTTTCTTT. It codes for CASSIPGTGTFF. The chain uses TRBV6-5 and TRBJ1-1; TRBD1 matches at 9 bases. Germline loops: CDR1 MNHEY, CDR2 SVGAGI. Unmatched junction bases numbered 7, after V lost 5 bases and J lost 12 bases. CDR3 length: 12 residues.